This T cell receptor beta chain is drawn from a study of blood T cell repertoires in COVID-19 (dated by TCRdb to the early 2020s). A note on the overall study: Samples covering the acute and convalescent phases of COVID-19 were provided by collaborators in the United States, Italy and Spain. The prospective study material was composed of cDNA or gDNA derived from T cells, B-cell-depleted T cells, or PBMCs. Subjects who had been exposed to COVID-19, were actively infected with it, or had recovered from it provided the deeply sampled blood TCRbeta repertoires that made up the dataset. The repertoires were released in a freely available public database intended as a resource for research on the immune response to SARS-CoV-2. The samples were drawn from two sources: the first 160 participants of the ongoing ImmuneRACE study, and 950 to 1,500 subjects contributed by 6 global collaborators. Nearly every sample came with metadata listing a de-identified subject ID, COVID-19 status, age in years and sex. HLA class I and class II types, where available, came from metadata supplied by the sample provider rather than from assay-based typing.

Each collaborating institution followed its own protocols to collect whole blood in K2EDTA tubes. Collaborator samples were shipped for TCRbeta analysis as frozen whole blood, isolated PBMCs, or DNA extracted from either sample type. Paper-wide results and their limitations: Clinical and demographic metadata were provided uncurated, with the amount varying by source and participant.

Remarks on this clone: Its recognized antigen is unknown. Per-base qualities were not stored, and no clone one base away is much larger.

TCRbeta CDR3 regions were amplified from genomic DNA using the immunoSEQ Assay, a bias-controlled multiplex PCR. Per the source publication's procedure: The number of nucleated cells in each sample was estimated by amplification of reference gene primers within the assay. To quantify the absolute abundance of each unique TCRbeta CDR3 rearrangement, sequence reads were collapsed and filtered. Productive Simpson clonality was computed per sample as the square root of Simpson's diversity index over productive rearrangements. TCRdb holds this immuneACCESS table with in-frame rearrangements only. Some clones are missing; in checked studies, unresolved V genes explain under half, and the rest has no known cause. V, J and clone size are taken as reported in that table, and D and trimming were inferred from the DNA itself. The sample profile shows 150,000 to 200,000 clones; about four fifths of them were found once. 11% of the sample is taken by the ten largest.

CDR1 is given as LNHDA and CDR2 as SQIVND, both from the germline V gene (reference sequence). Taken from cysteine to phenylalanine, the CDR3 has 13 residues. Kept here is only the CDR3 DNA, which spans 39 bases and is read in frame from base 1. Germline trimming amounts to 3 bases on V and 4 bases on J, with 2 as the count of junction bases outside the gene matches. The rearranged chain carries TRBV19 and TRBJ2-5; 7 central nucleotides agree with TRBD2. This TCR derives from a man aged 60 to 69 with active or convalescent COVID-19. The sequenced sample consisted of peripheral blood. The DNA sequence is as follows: TGTGCCAGTAGTATTAGCGGGCTAGAGACCCAGTACTTC. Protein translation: CASSISGLETQYF.